This T cell receptor (beta chain) was recorded in a study of blood T cells in healthy people across ages. Primed by a sample-barcoded 5' primer and a J-beta primer mix, a second PCR proceeded for 7 to 11 cycles. Every individual sample yielded 2.5 million or more paired-end reads (each containing CDR3). One entry per CDR3 protein, called by TCRdb with MiXCR from the 5' RACE reads. The sample has 1,500,000 or so distinct CDR3 sequences; approximately 43% are singletons. This clonotype has a handful of counts. This clonotype was obtained from a woman between 18 and 29 years old in good health. Sequencing was done on a sample of blood.

CDR3 sequence reads: CAISDGSLVLGYTF. The CDR3, as DNA: TGTGCCATCAGTGACGGGTCCCTGGTCTTGGGCTACACCTTC. The chain links TRBV10-3 to TRBJ1-2, with unresolved D. The germline V and J ends were trimmed by 3 bases and 8 bases, with 16 bases remaining between them. The CDR3 covers 14 residues. Germline CDR1 and CDR2: ENHRY and SYGVKD.